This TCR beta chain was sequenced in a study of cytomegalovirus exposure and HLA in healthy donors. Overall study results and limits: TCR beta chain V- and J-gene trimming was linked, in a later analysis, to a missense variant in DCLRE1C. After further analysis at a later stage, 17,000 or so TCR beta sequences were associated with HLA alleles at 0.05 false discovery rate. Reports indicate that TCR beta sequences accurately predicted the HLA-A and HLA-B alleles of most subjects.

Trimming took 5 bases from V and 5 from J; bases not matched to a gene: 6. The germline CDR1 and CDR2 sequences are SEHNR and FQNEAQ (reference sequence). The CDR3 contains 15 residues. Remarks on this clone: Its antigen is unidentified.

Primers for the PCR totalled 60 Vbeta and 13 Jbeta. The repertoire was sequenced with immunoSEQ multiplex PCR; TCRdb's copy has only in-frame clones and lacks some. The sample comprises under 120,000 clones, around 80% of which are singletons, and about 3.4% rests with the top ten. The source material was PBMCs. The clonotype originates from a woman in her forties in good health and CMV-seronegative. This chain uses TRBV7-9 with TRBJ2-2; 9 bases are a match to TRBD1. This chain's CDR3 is CASSTGGKSTGELFF. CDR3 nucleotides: TGTGCCAGCAGCACAGGGGGCAAGTCGACCGGGGAGCTGTTTTTT.